The 11 T cell receptor beta chains listed next were all sequenced from one sample in a study of OX40 agonist ivuxolimab in advanced cancers. Method: immunoSEQ multiplex PCR; TCRdb's copy keeps in-frame clones and lacks some. The sample consists of 89,000 or so clones, more than 80% of them appearing once. The material was CD4+ or CD8+ T cells sorted from blood, obtained in a trial of the OX40 agonist ivuxolimab. The source of these receptors is an adult with an advanced solid tumor such as melanoma, head and neck, liver or kidney cancer.

The chain joins TRBV10-3 to TRBJ1-4; weak D call: TRBD1 (5 bases). CDR3 length equals 14 residues. Germline V gene data show CDR1 as ENHRY and CDR2 as SYGVKD. V was pared by 2 bases and J by 3 bases, with 7 bases between. CDR3 DNA sequence: TGTGCCATCAGTGAGACAGGACCTAATGAAAAACTGTTTTTT. Encoded protein: CAISETGPNEKLFF.

This clone was recorded only once. The chain links TRBV4-3 to TRBJ2-3; 9 bases are a match to TRBD2. The trim removed 1 base at V and 2 bases at J, leaving 4 bases unmatched. The CDR3 covers 16 residues. CDR1 is LGHNA and CDR2 is YSLEER in the germline V gene. The DNA for the CDR3 is TGCGCCAGCAGCCAAGGTCTAGCGGGAAACACAGATACGCAGTATTTT. It codes for CASSQGLAGNTDTQYF.

CDR3 sequence (DNA): TGTGCCAGCAGTGGGGACATTTACACCATATATTTT. This gives the protein CASSGDIYTIYF. The chain has TRBV25-1 and TRBJ1-3; D is perhaps TRBD1 (6 bases). CDR1 MGHDK and CDR2 SYGVNS come from the germline V gene. The CDR3 runs to 12 residues. V was cut by 4 bases and J by 8 bases, with 9 bases left in between.

In regard to this clone: Other DNA sequences of this sample code for an identical CDR3. This chain connects TRBV6-6 to TRBJ1-5; no firm D call. There are 14 residues in the CDR3. Germline CDR1 reads MNHNY; CDR2 reads SVGAGI (reference sequence). V lost 5 bases and J lost 4, with 12 bases in between. CDR3 nucleotides: TGTGCCAGCAGTCATCAACACCCGAATCAGCCCCAGCATTTT. Translated, it gives CASSHQHPNQPQHF.

The V and J genes are TRBV7-2 and TRBJ2-7; tentative D call: TRBD1 (6 bases). CDR1 is SGHTA and CDR2 is FQGNSA in the germline V gene. V dropped 2 bases and J dropped 5 bases, with 10 bases sitting between them. The CDR3 totals 13 residues. The CDR3 DNA is TGTGCCAGCAGCTTAAACAGGGAAGACGAGCAGTACTTC. Its translation: CASSLNREDEQYF.

The sample holds one count of this clone. This chain uses TRBV6-5 with TRBJ1-5; D unclear. The length of the CDR3 is 15 residues. Germline CDR1 is MNHEY and CDR2 is SVGAGI. The germline V and J ends were trimmed by 0 bases and 7 bases, with 13 bases remaining between them. CDR3 sequence: CASSYSTTGRQPQHF. CDR3 in DNA: TGTGCCAGCAGTTACTCGACGACTGGGAGACAGCCCCAGCATTTT.

On this clone: An end of the junction does not agree with germline; a read error may underlie this. V is TRBV6-5 and J is TRBJ1-2; TRBD1 might be the D (6 bases). CDR3 size: 13 residues. Looked up from germline, CDR1 is MNHEY and CDR2 is SVGAGI. For the CDR3, the DNA is TGTGCCATCAGTGGGGGGGCCACCTATGGCTACACCTTC. Its protein product is CAISGGATYGYTF.

This sequence joins TRBV9 and TRBJ2-7; TRBD1 might be the D (6 bases). This CDR3 has 14 residues. CDR1 is SGDLS, CDR2 YYNGEE, per germline. The V gene lost 1 base and the J gene lost 5 bases, with 13 bases spanning the gap. In DNA form, the CDR3 reads TGTGCCAGCAGCGTATCCGCTCAGGGGCACGAGCAGTACTTC. Encoded protein: CASSVSAQGHEQYF.

The chain combines TRBV10-3 with TRBJ2-1, with D perhaps TRBD1 (6 bases). The V end was cut by 9 bases, the J end by 3 bases, with 15 bases between. CDR1 and CDR2 from the germline V gene are ENHRY and SYGVKD. This CDR3 is built from 14 residues. In DNA, the CDR3 is TGTGCCATAAAGGGGGAGACCGTCTACAATGAGCAGTTCTTC. Translating gives CAIKGETVYNEQFF.

The CDR3 DNA reads TGTGCCAGCAGTTTCGACTTCCGGGGCAATCAGCCCCAGCATTTT. Its translation: CASSFDFRGNQPQHF. The V and J genes are TRBV28 and TRBJ1-5; no reliable D call. This CDR3 comprises 15 residues. Germline CDR1 MDHEN, CDR2 SYDVKM. Deletions cut 3 bases from V and 2 bases from J, with 11 bases between.

This clone is a singleton in its sample. This chain joins TRBV28 and TRBJ2-6, with no clear D. Trimming removed 6 bases from V and 4 bases from J, with 16 bases in between. The CDR3 has 16 residues. Per germline, CDR1 MDHEN and CDR2 SYDVKM. The CDR3 sequence: CASSSPRAAGANVLTF. CDR3 DNA: TGTGCCAGCAGCTCCCCACGCGCCGCCGGGGCCAACGTCCTGACTTTC.